This record looks at one T cell receptor beta chain sequence and its context. The antigen remains unidentified. The sample comes from a study of vaccination effects on CD4 cells after COVID-19. Study conclusions and caveats: Late post-vaccination, clones induced by infection and those induced by vaccine underwent marked clonal contraction.

Antigen-specific CD4+ T cell clonotypes were called by their expansion after viral peptide-pool culture in ViraFEST. When around nine days of culture had elapsed, CD4+ T cells were isolated. Vaccine recipients had no previous SARS-CoV-2 infection; their nucleocapsid antibodies were negative. Some 2 million PBMC were seeded per well and grown in the presence of about 9 IU/ml IL-2 and around 10 ug/ml peptides. Method: immunoSEQ multiplex PCR; TCRdb's copy keeps in-frame clones and lacks some. The sample yields about 61,000 clones, roughly 79% seen once. The V gene's germline CDR1 is LNHNV and CDR2 YYDKDF (reference sequence). The germline V and J ends were trimmed by 3 bases and 11 bases, with 21 bases remaining between them. The CDR3 is 15 residues long.

The sequenced sample was CD4+ T cells from PBMCs cultured with HCoV-229E spike peptides, obtained before COVID-19 vaccination. This receptor was taken from a human donor who received a COVID-19 vaccine. This chain links TRBV15 with TRBJ2-3, with D perhaps matching TRBD1 (6 bases). DNA of the CDR3: TGTGCCACCAGCAGGGACACAGGGCAAGGTTACGGGCAGTATTTT. It translates to CATSRDTGQGYGQYF.